These 14 T cell receptor beta chains were all obtained from the same sample, sequenced in a study of blood T cells in healthy people across ages. Then a second PCR, running roughly 7 to 11 cycles, was carried out with a sample-barcoded 5' primer and a J-beta primer mix. TCRdb ran MiXCR on the 5' RACE reads and lists one entry per CDR3 protein. The sample shows over 1.5 million distinct CDR3 sequences, about 49% of them seen only once. Sequencing was carried out using blood. The receptors originated from a middle-aged woman in good health.

V and J are TRBV27 and TRBJ1-4, with D unresolved. This CDR3 comprises 18 residues. CDR1 is MNHEY and CDR2 is SMNVEV in the germline V gene (reference sequence). Deletions cut 5 bases from V and 2 bases from J, with 21 bases between. CDR3: CASSPGAGKSRTNEKLFF. The CDR3 DNA reads as TGTGCCAGCAGTCCTGGAGCGGGAAAGAGTCGCACTAATGAAAAACTGTTTTTT. Variable domain in full (rest from reference TRBV27 and TRBJ1-4): EAQVTQNPRYLITVTGKKLTVTCSQNMNHEYMSWYRQDPGLGLRQIYYSMNVEVTDKGDVPEGYKVSRKEKRNFPLILESPSPNQTSLYFCASSPGAGKSRTNEKLFFGSGTQLSVL.

The chain joins TRBV4-2 to TRBJ2-1; TRBD1 agrees at 11 bases. The CDR3 has 16 amino acids. Germline assignment: CDR1 LGHNA and CDR2 YNFKEQ. V gave up 3 bases and J gave up 6 bases; unmatched junction bases: 7. The CDR3 DNA reads as TGTGCCAGCAGCCATCCCGGGACAGGGGGTTTCAATGAGCAGTTCTTC. This gives the protein CASSHPGTGGFNEQFF.

This clonotype was counted only a few times. V usage is TRBV4-3 and J usage is TRBJ1-2, with TRBD1 matching over 8 bases. The CDR3 is made up of 16 amino acids. Germline CDR1 is LGHNA and CDR2 is YSLEER. The junction had 9 bases not matched to a gene; V was cut back by 4 bases and J by 2 bases. The CDR3 nucleotides are TGCGCCAGCAGCCGAGCTAGGGACAGGTTCAACTATGGCTACACCTTC. Protein product: CASSRARDRFNYGYTF.

The gene calls are TRBV20-1 and TRBJ2-5; 8 nucleotides line up with TRBD1. CDR1 is DFQATT, CDR2 SNEGSKA, per germline (reference sequence). The V and J ends lost 7 bases and 1 base, in that order; junction bases with no gene match: 5. There are 13 residues in the CDR3. Here the CDR3 DNA reads TGCAGTGTTGACAGGGGACTCCAAGAGACCCAGTACTTC. Amino acids: CSVDRGLQETQYF.

This clonotype was recorded once. One end of the junction does not line up with germline, which may come from a read error. CDR3 region: CSGKTSGVYNKQFF. The CDR3 bases are TGCAGCGGCAAGACTAGCGGGGTGTACAATAAGCAGTTCTTC. The rearrangement uses TRBV29-1 and TRBJ2-1; 11 nucleotides agree with TRBD2. The CDR3 has 14 residues. Germline CDR1 reads SQVTM; CDR2 reads ANQGSEA.

This clonotype has only a few counts. V usage is TRBV20-1 and J usage is TRBJ1-6, with a weak D call TRBD1 (5 bases). There are 17 residues in the CDR3. CDR1 DFQATT and CDR2 SNEGSKA come from the germline V gene (reference sequence). V lost 0 bases to trimming and J lost 0 bases, with 12 bases between them. The CDR3 region has the DNA TGCAGTGCTAGAGATCCAGGGCTGAGCTCCTATAATTCACCCCTCCACTTT. Protein product: CSARDPGLSSYNSPLHF.

This chain joins TRBV20-1 and TRBJ2-1; 7 bases map to TRBD2. The CDR3 has 13 residues. V dropped 5 bases and J dropped 8; count of bases not matched to a gene: 9. Germline V gene data show CDR1 as DFQATT and CDR2 as SNEGSKA (reference sequence). The CDR3: CSAAVGGEYEQFF. DNA for the CDR3: TGCAGTGCTGCGGTTGGGGGGGAATATGAGCAGTTCTTC.

The rearrangement uses TRBV6-5 and TRBJ2-1; 10 positions match TRBD1. Germline lookup yields CDR1 MNHEY and CDR2 SVGAGI. V shed 2 bases, J shed 7 bases, and the junction held 5 bases outside the gene matches. The CDR3 consists of 15 residues. Here the CDR3 reads CASSYRTGGVNEQFF. CDR3 in DNA: TGTGCCAGCAGTTACCGGACAGGGGGAGTTAATGAGCAGTTCTTC.

This chain connects TRBV28 to TRBJ2-3, with a possible D match to TRBD2 (6 bases). The CDR3 is 14 amino acids. Germline V gives CDR1 MDHEN, CDR2 SYDVKM. Trimming took 8 bases from V and 3 from J, leaving 15 bases between them. This CDR3 is CASCPAGGTDTQYF. The CDR3 DNA follows: TGTGCCAGCTGCCCCGCCGGGGGAACAGATACGCAGTATTTT.

V usage is TRBV29-1 and J usage is TRBJ1-2; no definite D call. Germline values: CDR1 SQVTM, CDR2 ANQGSEA. The V end was cut by 2 bases, the J end by 8 bases, with 9 bases between. The CDR3 is made up of 11 amino acids. CDR3 bases: TGCAGCGTTGAACAGTCTGGAGGCTACACCTTC. It codes for CSVEQSGGYTF.

The V call is TRBV6-5, the J call TRBJ2-3, with 9 bases aligning to TRBD2. Per germline, CDR1 MNHEY and CDR2 SVGAGI. The CDR3 loop spans 15 amino acids. J lost 2 bases, V lost 5 bases, and 5 bases had no gene match. CDR3 region: CASSPKRGATDTQYF. Written as DNA, the CDR3 is TGTGCCAGCAGTCCTAAGCGGGGGGCCACAGATACGCAGTATTTT.

The V gene is TRBV20-1, the J gene TRBJ2-3; 9 positions agree with TRBD1. The trim removed 0 bases at V and 0 bases at J, leaving 7 bases unmatched. The germline gives CDR1 DFQATT, CDR2 SNEGSKA (reference sequence). There are 17 residues in the CDR3. The CDR3 bases are TGCAGTGCTAGAGATCAGCCGGACAGGGGTAGCACAGATACGCAGTATTTT. Protein product: CSARDQPDRGSTDTQYF.

The CDR3 nucleotides read TGTGCCAGCAGTGGAAAGGTGGGGCAGTTCTTC. Protein sequence: CASSGKVGQFF. The rearrangement joins TRBV25-1 to TRBJ2-1; D ambiguous. CDR3 size: 11 residues. The germline V gene encodes CDR1 MGHDK and CDR2 SYGVNS. V gave up 4 bases and J gave up 12 bases, with 10 bases separating them. The complete variable domain, with remaining parts taken from reference TRBV25-1 and TRBJ2-1, reads EADIYQTPRYLVIGTGKKITLECSQTMGHDKMYWYQQDPGMELHLIHYSYGVNSTEKGDLSSESTVSRIRTEHFPLTLESARPSHTSQYLCASSGKVGQFFGPGTRLTVL.

The chain joins TRBV28 to TRBJ2-3, with TRBD2 matching 9 bases. The CDR3 is 14 amino acids. CDR1 MDHEN and CDR2 SYDVKM come from the germline V gene. Unmatched junction bases numbered 7, after V lost 6 bases and J lost 6 bases. CDR3 amino acids: CASRHGLATDTQYF. CDR3 in DNA: TGTGCCAGCAGACACGGACTAGCGACGGATACGCAGTATTTT.